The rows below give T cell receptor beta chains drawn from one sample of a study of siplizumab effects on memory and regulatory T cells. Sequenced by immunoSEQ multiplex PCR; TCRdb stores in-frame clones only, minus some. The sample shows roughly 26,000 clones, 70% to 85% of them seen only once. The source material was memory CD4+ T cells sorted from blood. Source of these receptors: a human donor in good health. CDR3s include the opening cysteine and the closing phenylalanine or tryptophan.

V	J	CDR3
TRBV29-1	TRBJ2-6	CSVEKGLSSGANVLTF
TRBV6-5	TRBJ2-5	CASSSLWGREQETQYF
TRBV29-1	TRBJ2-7	CSVGSYEQYF
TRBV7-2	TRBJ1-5	CASSLGYYQPQHF
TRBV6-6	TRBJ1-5	CASRTDSNQPQHF
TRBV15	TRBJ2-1	CATSSRLAGGRDEQFF
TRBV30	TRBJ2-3	CAWSVLAGSTDTQYF
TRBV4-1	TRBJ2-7	CASRFRTSGSSDEQYF
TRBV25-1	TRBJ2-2	CASSNSDAGGTGELFF
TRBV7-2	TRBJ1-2	CASSLVARDGYTF
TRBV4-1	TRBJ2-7	CASSQGRNLADSYEQYF
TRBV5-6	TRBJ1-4	CASGERGYNEKLFF
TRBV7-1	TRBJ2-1	CASSFRDLEGGQFF
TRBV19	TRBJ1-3	CASSVSSGWGNTIYF
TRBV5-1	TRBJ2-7	CASSRTGGTYEQYF
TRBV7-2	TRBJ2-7	CASSLSREGYEQYF
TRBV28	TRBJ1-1	CASRTAGGLNTEAFF
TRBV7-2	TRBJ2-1	CASSLVVADEQFF
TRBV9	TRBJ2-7	CASSAGTSSYEQYF
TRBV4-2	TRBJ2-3	CASSQSGTSGSDTQYF
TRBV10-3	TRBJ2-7	CAAQGATGEQYF
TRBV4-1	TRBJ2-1	CASSQGYYNEQFF
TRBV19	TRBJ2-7	CASSRAGRDYEQYF
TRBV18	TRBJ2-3	CASSPTTRDTQYF
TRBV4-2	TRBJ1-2	CASSQTGYHGYTF
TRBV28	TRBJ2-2	CATTYSGSGTGELFF
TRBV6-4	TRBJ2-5	CASSRLEGETQYF
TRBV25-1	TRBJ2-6	CASSRTGILSGANVLTF
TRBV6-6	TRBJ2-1	CASTMGLANYNEQFF
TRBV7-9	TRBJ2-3	CASSLRSSETDTQYF
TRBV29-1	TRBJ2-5	CSVEGRGSVGAQYF
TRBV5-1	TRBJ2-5	CASSFTGQETQYF
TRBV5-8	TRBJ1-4	CASSSGQGWDGEKLFF
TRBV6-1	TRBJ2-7	CASSEGGEGYPYEQYF
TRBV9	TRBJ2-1	CASSVAEGHEQFF
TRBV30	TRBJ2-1	CAWSPGTGMNNEQFF
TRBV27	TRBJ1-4	CASSFQGAGEKLFF
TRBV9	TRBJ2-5	CASSAGTSIGQETQYF
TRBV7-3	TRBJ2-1	CASSKGVNEQFF
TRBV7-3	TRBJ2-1	CASSLAGGINEQFF
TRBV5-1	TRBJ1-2	CASSKTGKGESYGYTF
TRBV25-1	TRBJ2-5	CASSGQETQYF
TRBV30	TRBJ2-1	CAWSEGIDEQFF
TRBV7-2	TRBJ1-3	CASSFGQGGSGNTIYF
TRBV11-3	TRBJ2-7	CASSRTGGYEQYF
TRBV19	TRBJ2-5	CASSPRQWGVQETQYF
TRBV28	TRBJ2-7	CASSLARAGPLSSYEQYF
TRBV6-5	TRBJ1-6	CASSWDRDSPLHF
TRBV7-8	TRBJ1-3	CASSPRGSGNTIYF
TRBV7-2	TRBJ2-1	CASSSSFGSGEQFF